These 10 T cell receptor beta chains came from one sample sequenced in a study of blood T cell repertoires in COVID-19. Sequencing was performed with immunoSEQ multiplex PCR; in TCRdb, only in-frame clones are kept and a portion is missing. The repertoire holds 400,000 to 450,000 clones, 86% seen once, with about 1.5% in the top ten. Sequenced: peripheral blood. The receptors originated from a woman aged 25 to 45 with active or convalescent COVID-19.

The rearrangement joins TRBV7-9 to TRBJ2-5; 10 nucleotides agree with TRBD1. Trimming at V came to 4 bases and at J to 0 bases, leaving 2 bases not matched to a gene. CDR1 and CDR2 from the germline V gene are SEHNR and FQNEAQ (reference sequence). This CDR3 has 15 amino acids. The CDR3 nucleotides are TGTGCCAGCAGCTGGGACAGGGGCGACCAAGAGACCCAGTACTTC. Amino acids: CASSWDRGDQETQYF.

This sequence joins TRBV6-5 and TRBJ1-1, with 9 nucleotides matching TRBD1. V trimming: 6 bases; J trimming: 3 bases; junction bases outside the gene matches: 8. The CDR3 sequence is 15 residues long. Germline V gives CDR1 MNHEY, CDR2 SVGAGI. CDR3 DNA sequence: TGTGCCAGCAGGAAACAGGGGGCGGGGGACACTGAAGCTTTCTTT. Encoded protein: CASRKQGAGDTEAFF.

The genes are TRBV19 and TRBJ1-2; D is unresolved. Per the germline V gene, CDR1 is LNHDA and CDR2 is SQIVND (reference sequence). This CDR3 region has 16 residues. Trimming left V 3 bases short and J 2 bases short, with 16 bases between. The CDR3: CASSISLGSLNYGYTF. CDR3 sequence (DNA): TGTGCCAGTAGTATTAGTTTGGGCAGTCTGAACTATGGCTACACCTTC.

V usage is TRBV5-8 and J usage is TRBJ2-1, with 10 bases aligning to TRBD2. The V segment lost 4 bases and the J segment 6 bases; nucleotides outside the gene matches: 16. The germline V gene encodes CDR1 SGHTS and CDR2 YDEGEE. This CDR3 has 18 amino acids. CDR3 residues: CASSGDGTSAVNVNEQFF. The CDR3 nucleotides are TGTGCCAGCAGCGGAGATGGGACTAGCGCCGTTAACGTCAATGAGCAGTTCTTC. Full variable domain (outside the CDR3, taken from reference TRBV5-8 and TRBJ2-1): EAGVTQSPTHLIKTRGQQATLRCSPISGHTSVYWYQQALGLGLQFLLWYDEGEERNRGNFPPRFSGRQFPNYSSELNVNALELEDSALYLCASSGDGTSAVNVNEQFFGPGTRLTVL.

This CDR3 reads CASSQLFREAGRLEAFF. The CDR3 DNA reads as TGCGCCAGCAGCCAACTTTTCCGGGAAGCGGGGCGATTGGAAGCTTTCTTT. The chain carries TRBV4-1 and TRBJ1-1; D may be TRBD1 (5 bases). The CDR3 length is 17 residues. V was cut by 2 bases and J by 8 bases, with 24 bases left in between. Germline V CDR1 and CDR2: MGHRA, YSYEKL.

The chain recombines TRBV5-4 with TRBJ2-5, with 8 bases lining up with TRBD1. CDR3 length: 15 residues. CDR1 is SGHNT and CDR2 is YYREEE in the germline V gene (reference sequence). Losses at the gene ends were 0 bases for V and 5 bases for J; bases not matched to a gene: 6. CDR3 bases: TGTGCCAGCAGCTTGGGACAGGGGAGGCGGGAGACCCAGTACTTC. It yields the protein CASSLGQGRRETQYF.

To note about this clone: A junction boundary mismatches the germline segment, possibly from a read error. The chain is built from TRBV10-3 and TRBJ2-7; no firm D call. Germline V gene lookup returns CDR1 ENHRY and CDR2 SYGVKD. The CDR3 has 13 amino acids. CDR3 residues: CAIGEKVAYEQYF. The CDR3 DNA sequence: TGTGCCATCGGTGAGAAAGTAGCCTACGAGCAGTACTTC.

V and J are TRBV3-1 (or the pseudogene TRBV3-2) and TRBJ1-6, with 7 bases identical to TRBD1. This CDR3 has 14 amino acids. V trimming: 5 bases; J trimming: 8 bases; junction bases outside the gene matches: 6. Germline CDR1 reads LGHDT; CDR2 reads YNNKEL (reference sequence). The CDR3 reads CASSNRDSDSPLHF. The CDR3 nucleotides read TGTGCCAGCAGCAACCGGGACAGCGATTCACCCCTCCACTTT.

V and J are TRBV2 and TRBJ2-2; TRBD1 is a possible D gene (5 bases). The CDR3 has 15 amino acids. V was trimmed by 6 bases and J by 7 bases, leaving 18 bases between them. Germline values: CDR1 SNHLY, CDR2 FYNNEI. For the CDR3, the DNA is TGTGCCAGCAGGACGGATGGGGCGCAAAGCGGGGAGCTGTTTTTT. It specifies CASRTDGAQSGELFF.

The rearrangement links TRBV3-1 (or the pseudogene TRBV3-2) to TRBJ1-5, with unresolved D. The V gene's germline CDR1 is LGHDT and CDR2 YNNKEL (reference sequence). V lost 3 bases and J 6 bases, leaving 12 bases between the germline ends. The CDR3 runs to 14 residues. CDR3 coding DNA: TGTGCCAGCAGCCAGGGTGGTGGAGGTCAGCCCCAGCATTTT. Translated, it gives CASSQGGGGQPQHF.